This entry describes one T cell receptor (beta chain). The sample belongs to a study of blood T cell repertoires in COVID-19. Whole-study context: Nucleic acid was either cDNA or gDNA, and it came from T cells, B-cell-depleted T cells, or PBMCs.

There are 13 residues in the CDR3. V lost 9 bases, J lost 5 bases, and 5 bases stayed unmatched. Germline CDR1 reads LNHDA; CDR2 reads SQIVND (reference sequence). Study processing details: How many nucleated cells were present was estimated from reference gene primer amplification. Generated by immunoSEQ multiplex PCR, the TCRdb table keeps only in-frame clones and is missing some. The V and J calls and the clone size are those of that table, but D and trimming were determined from the DNA. Of roughly 360,000 clones listed, 75% to 90% are singletons. Cohorts were based on clinical histories the participants reported. Recovered Cohort 3 donors showed two negative PCRs, clearance, or symptom resolution.

The V gene is TRBV19, the J gene TRBJ1-3, with 9 bases aligning to TRBD1. This clonotype was obtained from a woman aged 45-65 years who had recovered from COVID-19. Material: PBMCs or T cells enriched from blood (not recorded which). The CDR3 reads CASTGTGRNTIYF. CDR3 in DNA: TGTGCCAGCACCGGGACAGGGCGAAACACCATATATTTT.